These 30 T cell receptor beta chains came from one sample sequenced in a study of T cell responses to AZD1222 COVID-19 vaccine. Profiled with immunoSEQ multiplex PCR; TCRdb holds only in-frame clones, not every one. The data hold approximately 120,000 clones, with approximately 85% observed a single time. Sample: peripheral blood, taken on day 0 of MenACWY control vaccination. Every receptor here comes from an adult in good health.

This clone was seen only once. The chain uses TRBV5-4 and TRBJ2-7, with TRBD1 matching 7 bases. Germline V gene lookup returns CDR1 SGHNT and CDR2 YYREEE (reference sequence). CDR3 length: 14 residues. The J segment lost 1 base and the V segment lost 3 bases, leaving 4 bases of the junction unmatched. CDR3 sequence (DNA): TGTGCCAGCAGCTCCAGGACAGGATCCTACGAGCAGTACTTC. Amino acids: CASSSRTGSYEQYF.

The V gene is TRBV27, the J gene TRBJ2-7; maybe TRBD2 (5 bases). The CDR3 is made up of 11 amino acids. With 4 bases removed from V and 7 bases from J, the gap between germline ends came to 8 bases. Per the germline V gene, CDR1 is MNHEY and CDR2 is SMNVEV (reference sequence). The CDR3 reads CASSSSWEQYF. The CDR3 nucleotides read TGTGCCAGCAGTTCTAGCTGGGAGCAGTACTTC.

In the case of this clone: The junction does not match germline at one end; this may be a read error. This chain connects TRBV18 to TRBJ2-2; TRBD1 or TRBD2 may be the D gene (6 bases each). Per the germline V gene, CDR1 is KGHSH and CDR2 is LQKENI. This CDR3 spans 15 amino acids. CDR3 nucleotide sequence: TGTGCCAGCTCACCCTGGACAGCGAACACCGGGGGGCTGTTTTTT. Its protein product is CASSPWTANTGGLFF.

In the case of this clone: Other DNA variants within this sample encode the same CDR3. The chain links TRBV27 to TRBJ2-1, with 9 bases that match TRBD2. CDR1 and CDR2 from the germline V gene are MNHEY and SMNVEV (reference sequence). The J segment lost 0 bases and the V segment lost 2 bases, leaving 2 bases of the junction unmatched. The CDR3 has 16 amino acids. The CDR3 DNA reads as TGTGCCAGCAGTTTAAGCGGGAGGAGCTCCTACAATGAGCAGTTCTTC. This gives the protein CASSLSGRSSYNEQFF.

CDR3 nucleotide sequence: TGTGCCAGCTCACCACCGAATAGCCCTCTGGGAGAAAAACTGTTTTTT. It encodes CASSPPNSPLGEKLFF. The V and J genes are TRBV18 and TRBJ1-4; D call uncertain. The CDR3 is 16 amino acids. V shed 0 bases and J shed 8 bases, with 16 bases lying between them. CDR1 is KGHSH, CDR2 LQKENI, per germline. Together with reference TRBV18 and TRBJ1-4, the CDR3 gives the full variable domain: NAGVMQNPRHLVRRRGQEARLRCSPMKGHSHVYWYRQLPEEGLKFMVYLQKENIIDESGMPKERFSAEFPKEGPSILRIQQVVRGDSAAYFCASSPPNSPLGEKLFFGSGTQLSVL.

The V call is TRBV2, the J call TRBJ1-5, with TRBD1 matching over 7 bases. The CDR3 is 15 amino acids. J gave up 3 bases and V 3 bases, and 5 bases lay outside the gene matches. Germline lookup yields CDR1 SNHLY and CDR2 FYNNEI. CDR3 coding DNA: TGTGCCAGCAGTGATGAGGGGGCGCCCAATCAGCCCCAGCATTTT. It encodes CASSDEGAPNQPQHF.

The chain recombines TRBV18 with TRBJ1-6; TRBD1 is a possible D gene (5 bases). The CDR3 has 14 residues. V was pared by 6 bases and J by 7 bases, with 13 bases between. Germline V gene lookup returns CDR1 KGHSH and CDR2 LQKENI. The CDR3 region is CASSADRTNSPLHF. The CDR3 nucleotides read TGTGCCAGCTCGGCCGACAGAACCAATTCACCCCTCCACTTT.

The chain carries TRBV30 and TRBJ1-1; D ambiguous. The CDR3 loop spans 14 amino acids. The V gene lost 0 bases and the J gene lost 4 bases, with 12 bases spanning the gap. CDR1 is GTSNPN and CDR2 is SVGIG in the germline V gene (reference sequence). The CDR3 region is CAWSVSRVGTEAFF. The CDR3 DNA reads as TGTGCCTGGAGTGTTTCAAGGGTTGGCACTGAAGCTTTCTTT.

The chain carries TRBV24-1 and TRBJ2-1; weak D call: TRBD2 (5 bases). The CDR3 extends over 15 amino acids. Germline CDR1 and CDR2: KGHDR and SFDVKD. V dropped 0 bases and J dropped 2 bases, with 7 bases sitting between them. The CDR3 region has the DNA TGTGCCACCAGTGATTTGGACGGGACCTACAATGAGCAGTTCTTC. Its translation: CATSDLDGTYNEQFF.

This clone came up once. The J gene is TRBJ1-1, the V gene TRBV5-4; weak D call: TRBD1 (5 bases). CDR3 length: 14 amino acids. The V gene lost 0 bases and the J gene lost 4 bases, with 10 bases spanning the gap. Germline loops: CDR1 SGHNT, CDR2 YYREEE (reference sequence). The CDR3 region is CASSLGWRGTEAFF. CDR3 nucleotides: TGTGCCAGCAGCTTGGGTTGGAGGGGCACTGAAGCTTTCTTT.

The rearrangement joins TRBV25-1 to TRBJ2-1, with TRBD2 as a possible D gene (6 bases). V gave up 3 bases and J gave up 9 bases, with 9 bases separating them. The germline V gene encodes CDR1 MGHDK and CDR2 SYGVNS. This CDR3 has 12 amino acids. The chain's CDR3 is CASSEGAGEQFF. The CDR3 bases are TGTGCCAGCAGTGAGGGAGCGGGTGAGCAGTTCTTC.

The chain has TRBV7-9 and TRBJ1-5, with D possibly being TRBD1 (5 bases). The germline V and J ends were trimmed by 3 bases and 5 bases, with 11 bases remaining between them. Germline CDR1 is SEHNR and CDR2 is FQNEAQ (reference sequence). CDR3 length: 14 residues. CDR3 bases: TGTGCCAGCAGCTTCGGGGGTCTCCATCAGCCCCAGCATTTT. This translates into CASSFGGLHQPQHF.

V usage is TRBV3-1 (or the pseudogene TRBV3-2) and J usage is TRBJ2-1, with D possibly being TRBD2 (6 bases). CDR1 and CDR2 (germline): LGHDT, YNNKEL (reference sequence). The CDR3 covers 15 residues. V was clipped by 1 base and J by 6 bases, with 13 bases between them. CDR3 protein: CASSQAWWEANEQFF. The CDR3 nucleotides are TGTGCCAGCAGCCAAGCATGGTGGGAGGCCAATGAGCAGTTCTTC.

The CDR3 DNA is TGTGCCAGCAGTCCTGGACTATCTTGGGAGCAGTACTTC. Protein product: CASSPGLSWEQYF. This chain connects TRBV12-3 or TRBV12-4 to TRBJ2-7; weak D call: TRBD2 (6 bases). Trimming pared 5 bases from V and 7 bases from J, leaving 15 bases between. CDR3 size: 13 residues.

The chain employs TRBV5-1 and TRBJ2-1, with 8 nucleotides matching TRBD2. Germline CDR1 is SGHRS and CDR2 is YFSETQ. The CDR3 loop spans 15 amino acids. V was clipped by 2 bases and J by 6 bases; unmatched bases: 7. This CDR3 reads CASSFWTSRSNEQFF. The CDR3 DNA sequence: TGCGCCAGCAGCTTCTGGACTAGCCGAAGCAATGAGCAGTTCTTC.

This sequence joins TRBV7-2 and TRBJ2-5; the D gene is possibly TRBD1 (6 bases). V lost 3 bases, J lost 4 bases, and 18 bases lay in between. This CDR3 spans 16 amino acids. Germline V gives CDR1 SGHTA, CDR2 FQGNSA. The CDR3 reads CASSFLGGVVGETQYF. The DNA of the CDR3 is TGTGCCAGCAGCTTCTTAGGGGGAGTTGTAGGAGAGACCCAGTACTTC.

The chain combines TRBV19 with TRBJ2-5; a possible D gene is TRBD1 (6 bases). Germline assignment: CDR1 LNHDA and CDR2 SQIVND (reference sequence). CDR3 length equals 13 residues. Trimming took 1 base from V and 4 from J, leaving 7 bases between them. The CDR3 DNA sequence: TGTGCCAGTAGTATAGCAGGGGCAGAGACCCAGTACTTC. Residues: CASSIAGAETQYF. The variable domain in full, completed from reference TRBV19 and TRBJ2-5, reads DGGITQSPKYLFRKEGQNVTLSCEQNLNHDAMYWYRQDPGQGLRLIYYSQIVNDFQKGDIAEGYSVSREKKESFPLTVTSAQKNPTAFYLCASSIAGAETQYFGPGTRLLVL.

The V gene is TRBV11-2, the J gene TRBJ2-2; no reliable D call. Deletions cut 4 bases from V and 3 bases from J, with 12 bases between. Germline CDR1 SGHAT, CDR2 FQNNGV. The CDR3 has 15 residues. The CDR3 coding sequence is TGTGCCAGCAGCTGGGTTACCGGCGACACCGGGGAGCTGTTTTTT. It translates to CASSWVTGDTGELFF.

The chain combines TRBV19 with TRBJ2-7; D ambiguous. This CDR3 contains 14 residues. In germline, CDR1 is LNHDA, CDR2 SQIVND (reference sequence). The V gene lost 6 bases and the J gene lost 0 bases, with 12 bases spanning the gap. The DNA for the CDR3 is TGTGCCAGTAGGGCCGGCAGGAGCTCCTACGAGCAGTACTTC. Translation gives CASRAGRSSYEQYF.

This chain connects TRBV5-1 to TRBJ2-7; TRBD1 agrees at 7 bases. The length of the CDR3 is 14 residues. The trim removed 3 bases at V and 0 bases at J, leaving 3 bases unmatched. Per germline, CDR1 SGHRS and CDR2 YFSETQ. Written as DNA, the CDR3 is TGCGCCAGCAGCTCGGGACAGATCTCCTACGAGCAGTACTTC. It codes for CASSSGQISYEQYF.

This clone was seen once. CDR3 nucleotide sequence: TGTGCCAGCAGCTTAGGCTATCTAGGGGGGTCCACAACCTACGAGCAGTACTTC. It specifies CASSLGYLGGSTTYEQYF. The chain combines TRBV13 with TRBJ2-7, with D perhaps given as TRBD1 or TRBD2 (6 bases each). Germline V gene lookup returns CDR1 PRHDT and CDR2 FYEKMQ (reference sequence). The CDR3 covers 18 residues. Trimming pared 0 bases from V and 2 bases from J, leaving 20 bases between.

With regard to this clone: The junction departs from the called germline gene at one end, perhaps through a read error. This sequence joins TRBV5-4 and TRBJ2-7, with D possibly TRBD1 on 7 matching bases. The V gene's germline CDR1 is SGHNT and CDR2 YYREEE (reference sequence). The CDR3 runs 14 residues. CDR3 loop: CASSFDREATRRIF. CDR3 bases: TGTGCCAGCAGCTTTGACAGGGAGGCAACCCGAAGGATTTTC.

The J gene is TRBJ1-6, the V gene TRBV5-6; no clear D gene. Between the trimmed V and J ends, which lost 4 bases and 6 bases, there was a span of 8 bases. This CDR3 spans 13 amino acids. Looked up from germline, CDR1 is SGHDT and CDR2 is YYEEEE. The CDR3 loop reads CASSPRINSPLHF. DNA of the CDR3: TGTGCCAGCAGCCCTCGGATTAATTCACCCCTCCACTTT.

This chain connects TRBV4-1 to TRBJ1-1; D possibly corresponds to TRBD1 (5 bases). There are 16 residues in the CDR3. V was shortened by 3 bases and J by 0 bases, with 14 bases between the two germline ends. The V gene's germline CDR1 is MGHRA and CDR2 YSYEKL. CDR3 amino acids: CASSHNTGGMNTEAFF. The CDR3 nucleotides are TGCGCCAGCAGCCATAACACAGGTGGGATGAACACTGAAGCTTTCTTT.

This clone was seen a single time. The chain joins TRBV20-1 to TRBJ2-6; D not resolved. The V gene lost 6 bases and the J gene lost 1 base, with 4 bases spanning the gap. In germline, CDR1 is DFQATT, CDR2 SNEGSKA (reference sequence). The CDR3 covers 12 residues. The CDR3 spells CSASSGANVLTF. Written as DNA, the CDR3 is TGCAGTGCCAGTTCTGGGGCCAACGTCCTGACTTTC.

This clone has just one count. The chain employs TRBV6-1 and TRBJ1-4; 9 positions agree with TRBD1. V lost 3 bases to trimming and J lost 8 bases; unmatched junction nucleotides: 7. CDR1 and CDR2 (germline): MNHNS, SASEGT. The CDR3 has 15 amino acids. CDR3 sequence reads: CASSEAPGQGEKLFF. In DNA form, the CDR3 reads TGTGCCAGCAGTGAGGCTCCGGGACAGGGAGAAAAACTGTTTTTT.

The chain carries TRBV4-1 and TRBJ2-7; TRBD2 aligns across 9 bases. Germline-derived CDR1 and CDR2 are MGHRA and YSYEKL. The CDR3 is 14 residues long. Trimming removed 8 bases from V and 7 bases from J; junction bases left unmatched: 12. The CDR3: CASRPAGGPGEQYF. Written as DNA, the CDR3 is TGCGCCAGCCGGCCCGCGGGAGGGCCAGGTGAGCAGTACTTC.

The chain carries TRBV9 and TRBJ2-5, with no clear D. This CDR3 is 14 amino acids long. V was cut by 0 bases and J by 7 bases, with 13 bases left in between. Germline V gene lookup returns CDR1 SGDLS and CDR2 YYNGEE. The CDR3, as DNA: TGTGCCAGCAGCGTAGACGGCGCGGATGGGACCCAGTACTTC. Amino acid sequence: CASSVDGADGTQYF.

The rearrangement joins TRBV9 to TRBJ1-1, with no clear D. From germline, CDR1 is SGDLS and CDR2 YYNGEE. Between the trimmed V and J ends, which lost 3 bases and 1 base, there was a span of 10 bases. The CDR3 runs 14 residues. CDR3: CASSADSQNTEAFF. Written as DNA, the CDR3 is TGTGCCAGCAGCGCAGACTCCCAGAACACTGAAGCTTTCTTT.

The J gene is TRBJ1-2, the V gene TRBV19; D uncertain. V shed 7 bases and J shed 9 bases, with 12 bases lying between them. This CDR3 contains 11 residues. Germline V lookup: CDR1 LNHDA, CDR2 SQIVND (reference sequence). Here the CDR3 reads CASTLGRSYTF. The CDR3 DNA follows: TGTGCCAGTACTCTTGGACGGAGCTACACCTTC.